The following is a T cell receptor beta chain sequence with its context. The data were taken from a study of shared clonotypes between healthy human individuals. Study overall: Three plates each covered CD4 naive and memory; CD8 naive two, CD8 memory one.

Cells designated naive CD8 were CD45RO-negative and were positively selected for CCR7, with terminally differentiated effector memory CD45RA+ cells excluded. The repertoire was sequenced with immunoSEQ multiplex PCR; TCRdb's copy has only in-frame clones and lacks some. In the table there are over 2,000,000 clones, roughly 95% of which are singletons. Sequencing was performed on naive CD8+ T cells from PBMCs. The TCR sequence derives from a man younger than 35 in good health. Some clones in this sample may be carry-over from other donors' samples.

In DNA form, the CDR3 reads TGTGCCAGCAGTGACTCTGGTAGCGGGAGTAGCAATGAGCAGTTCTTC. Amino acids: CASSDSGSGSSNEQFF. The chain recombines TRBV6-4 with TRBJ2-1, with 9 bases matching TRBD2. CDR1 is MRHNA and CDR2 is SNTAGT in the germline V gene. This CDR3 contains 16 residues. V shed 0 bases, J shed 6 bases, and the junction held 6 bases outside the gene matches.